This T cell receptor (beta chain) emerged from a study of shared clonotypes between healthy human individuals. The naive CD8 population came from CD45RO-negative cells selected for CCR7, without terminally differentiated effector memory CD45RA+ cells. Sequencing was at deep level. The assay was immunoSEQ multiplex PCR, and TCRdb's table has in-frame clones only and misses some. Among about 2 million clones, roughly 95% were seen once, and the ten largest hold roughly 1.1%. As to this clone: The target antigen is unknown.

General study results and limits: Having only a few donors restricted how much genetic and exposure-history diversity was captured. Across a handful of donors, naive CD4 shared 5% to 6.5%, naive CD8 around 3.8%, memory CD4 about 2.4%, memory CD8 about 0.4%.

The TCR comes from a young man in good health. What was sequenced was naive CD8+ T cells sorted from blood.

In nucleotides, the CDR3 is TGTGCCACCAGCAGAGGACTAGCGGGCGGCCAAGAGACCCAGTACTTC. Amino acids: CATSRGLAGGQETQYF. The V gene is TRBV15, the J gene TRBJ2-5, with 10 bases matching TRBD2. The germline V gene has CDR1 LNHNV and CDR2 YYDKDF (reference sequence). The V segment lost 1 base and the J segment 1 base; nucleotides outside the gene matches: 3. The length of the CDR3 is 16 residues. Combining the CDR3 with reference TRBV15 and TRBJ2-5 gives the whole variable domain DAMVIQNPRYQVTQFGKPVTLSCSQTLNHNVMYWYQQKSSQAPKLLFHYYDKDFNNEADTPDNFQSRRPNTSFCFLDIRSPGLGDTAMYLCATSRGLAGGQETQYFGPGTRLLVL.